Below, one T cell receptor beta chain is given with its context. Antigen unknown. The source of the sample is a study of monozygotic twins with inflammatory bowel disease. Study-level findings and limits: Versus healthy twins, IBD patients showed fewer clonotypes shared with others, especially with disease activity. For repertoire similarity, concordant twins did not differ from discordant twins, possibly because power was limited.

TCRdb reprocessed the 5' RACE reads and stores each CDR3 protein as one record, lacking DNA. The table lists about 350,000 distinct CDR3 sequences, with around 2% in the top ten. This CDR3 spans 14 amino acids. Germline CDR1 is SQVTM and CDR2 is ANQGSEA. The sequencing sample was made of blood. The V and J genes are TRBV29-1 and TRBJ2-5; TCRdb's D call, TRBD2, is unchecked because there is no DNA. The receptor was isolated from a human donor with ulcerative colitis or Crohn's disease, or a healthy co-twin of an affected twin (not recorded which). The CDR3 loop is CSVGASGRRETQYF. The full variable domain, its missing parts supplied by reference TRBV29-1 and TRBJ2-5, is SAVISQKPSRDICQRGTSLTIQCQVDSQVTMMFWYRQQPGQSLTLIATANQGSEATYESGFVIDKFPISRPNLTFSTLTVSNMSPEDSSIYLCSVGASGRRETQYFGPGTRLLVL.